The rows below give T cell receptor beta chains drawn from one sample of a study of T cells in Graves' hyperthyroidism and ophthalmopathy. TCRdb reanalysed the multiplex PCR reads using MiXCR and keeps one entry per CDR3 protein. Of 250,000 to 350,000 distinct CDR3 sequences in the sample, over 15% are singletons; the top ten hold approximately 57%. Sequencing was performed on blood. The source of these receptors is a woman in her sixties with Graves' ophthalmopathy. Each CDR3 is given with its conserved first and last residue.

CASSERQSSYNSPLHF,TRBJ1-6,TRBV2
CASSLFPGQGSGNTIYF,TRBJ1-3,TRBV11-2
CASSYWGSHTEAFF,TRBJ1-1,TRBV6-5
CASSPTGLGVEQYF,TRBJ2-7,TRBV5-1
CASSRQGKQYF,TRBJ2-7,TRBV6-1
CASSPQGGRETQYF,TRBJ2-5,TRBV27
CAISDSAGNNEQFF,TRBJ2-1,TRBV10-3
CASSSSGRPYEQYF,TRBJ2-7,TRBV7-2
CSVGTERHEKLFF,TRBJ1-4,TRBV29-1
CASSLVAGSNQPQHF,TRBJ1-5,TRBV5-1
CASSKASGTGTEAFF,TRBJ1-1,TRBV6-1
CASSLGTGGTDTQYF,TRBJ2-3,TRBV5-1
CASSLSSGGLQETQYF,TRBJ2-5,TRBV12-3/TRBV12-4
CASSYPGTGEVTQYF,TRBJ2-5,TRBV7-8
CASSLERGATEAFF,TRBJ1-1,TRBV6-2/TRBV6-3
CASSLAQGGDYEQYF,TRBJ2-7,TRBV12-3/TRBV12-4
CASSLVGVSGANVLTF,TRBJ2-6,TRBV7-3
CAWSPLAGGSYNEQFF,TRBJ2-1,TRBV30
CAISDYQITDTQYF,TRBJ2-3,TRBV10-3
CASSMVRSNQPQHF,TRBJ1-5,TRBV19
CASSYVQDYGYTF,TRBJ1-2,TRBV2
CASSRKGAEAFF,TRBJ1-1,TRBV28
CAIRGTGLMNTEAFF,TRBJ1-1,TRBV10-3
CASSQDLGQKHNEQFF,TRBJ2-1,TRBV4-2
CASSESGLSYEQYF,TRBJ2-7,TRBV10-2
CASSEAHGGWETQYF,TRBJ2-5,TRBV25-1
CAISEKASGQEAQYF,TRBJ2-5,TRBV10-3
CASRGQGRSNYGYTF,TRBJ1-2,TRBV2
CASSLPSANNEQFF,TRBJ2-1,TRBV5-1
CASSPTSVKTGELFF,TRBJ2-2,TRBV9
CASSLPSYATYEQYF,TRBJ2-7,TRBV11-2
CSAIAGGAWGNEQFF,TRBJ2-1,TRBV20-1
CASSLTGRVTGELFF,TRBJ2-2,TRBV7-9
CASVRTSGTNTGELFF,TRBJ2-2,TRBV6-1
CASSVATGGGHEQYF,TRBJ2-7,TRBV9
CASSQMGLAGGPNTGELFF,TRBJ2-2,TRBV12-3/TRBV12-4
CASSPLGQGAYEQYF,TRBJ2-7,TRBV2
CASSLYGQEPQHF,TRBJ1-5,TRBV5-5
CASSPRKGARVGETQYF,TRBJ2-5,TRBV9
CSVEDFGAGGNTDTQYF,TRBJ2-3,TRBV29-1
CASSYGDVVPGELFF,TRBJ2-2,TRBV6-6
CATEGQGQETQYF,TRBJ2-5,TRBV24-1
CASSQDSGGNTIYF,TRBJ1-3,TRBV18
CASRTTQGMNQPQHF,TRBJ1-5,TRBV12-3/TRBV12-4
CASSRQRDNEKLFF,TRBJ1-4,TRBV18
CASSSLLGTANYGYTF,TRBJ1-2,TRBV7-2
CASSGQTYYSPLHF,TRBJ1-6,TRBV28
CASSDKTPSGYTF,TRBJ1-2,TRBV7-2
CASSLAASGKGDTQYF,TRBJ2-3,TRBV7-9
CASSLGTGHQETQYF,TRBJ2-5,TRBV7-7
CSARTENSNQPQHF,TRBJ1-5,TRBV20-1
CASSPATYEQYF,TRBJ2-7,TRBV2